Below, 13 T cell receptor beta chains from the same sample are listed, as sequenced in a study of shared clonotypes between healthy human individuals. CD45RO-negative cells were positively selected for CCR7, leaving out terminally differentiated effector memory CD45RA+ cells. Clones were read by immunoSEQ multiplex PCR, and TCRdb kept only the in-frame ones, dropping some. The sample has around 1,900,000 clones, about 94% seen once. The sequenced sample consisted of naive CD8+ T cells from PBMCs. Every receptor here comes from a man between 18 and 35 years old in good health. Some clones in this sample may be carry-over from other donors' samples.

This CDR3 is CASTREWGYEQYF. The CDR3 region has the DNA TGTGCCAGCACCCGGGAGTGGGGCTACGAGCAGTACTTC. This sequence joins TRBV7-8 and TRBJ2-7, with a possible D match to TRBD2 (6 bases). Germline V gives CDR1 SGHVS, CDR2 FQNEAQ. V gave up 7 bases and J gave up 3 bases, with 13 bases separating them. The CDR3 loop spans 13 amino acids.

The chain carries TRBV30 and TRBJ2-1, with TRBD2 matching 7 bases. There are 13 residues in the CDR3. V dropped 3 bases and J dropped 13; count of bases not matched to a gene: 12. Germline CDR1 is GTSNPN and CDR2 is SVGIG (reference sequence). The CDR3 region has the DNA TGTGCCTGGAGCCCCCCCCCACAGCGGGGTCAGTTCTTC. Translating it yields CAWSPPPQRGQFF.

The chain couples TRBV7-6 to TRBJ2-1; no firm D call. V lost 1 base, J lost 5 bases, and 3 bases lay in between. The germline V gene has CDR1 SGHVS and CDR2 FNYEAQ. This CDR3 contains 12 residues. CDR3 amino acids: CASSLGHNEQFF. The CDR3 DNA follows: TGTGCCAGCAGCTTAGGACACAATGAGCAGTTCTTC.

CDR3 in DNA: TGTGCCAGCAGCTTGGCCACGCGGGGATCTCGCGAGCAGTACTTC. Translated, it gives CASSLATRGSREQYF. The V and J genes are TRBV5-4 and TRBJ2-7, with D perhaps matching TRBD2 (6 bases). Looked up from germline, CDR1 is SGHNT and CDR2 is YYREEE (reference sequence). The CDR3 is 15 residues long. V shed 0 bases and J shed 6 bases, with 16 bases lying between them.

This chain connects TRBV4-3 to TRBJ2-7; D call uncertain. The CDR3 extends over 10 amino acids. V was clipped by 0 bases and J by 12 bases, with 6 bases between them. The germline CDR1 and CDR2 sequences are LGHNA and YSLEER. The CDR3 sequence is CASSQDWGYF. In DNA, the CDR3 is TGCGCCAGCAGCCAAGATTGGGGGTACTTC.

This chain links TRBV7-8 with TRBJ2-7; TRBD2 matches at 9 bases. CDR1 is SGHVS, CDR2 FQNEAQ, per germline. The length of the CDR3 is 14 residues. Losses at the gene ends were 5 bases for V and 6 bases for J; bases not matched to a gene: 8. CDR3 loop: CASSVTGTSSEQYF. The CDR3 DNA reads TGTGCCAGCAGCGTCACCGGGACTAGCAGCGAGCAGTACTTC.

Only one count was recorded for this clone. The CDR3 DNA reads TGTGCCAGCAGCTTAGGGCAGGGGGTTTACTACAATGAGCAGTTCTTC. Encoded protein: CASSLGQGVYYNEQFF. The chain combines TRBV7-9 with TRBJ2-1; TRBD1 aligns across 7 bases. The CDR3 extends over 16 amino acids. CDR1 and CDR2 from the germline V gene are SEHNR and FQNEAQ (reference sequence). V dropped 1 base and J dropped 3; count of bases not matched to a gene: 6.

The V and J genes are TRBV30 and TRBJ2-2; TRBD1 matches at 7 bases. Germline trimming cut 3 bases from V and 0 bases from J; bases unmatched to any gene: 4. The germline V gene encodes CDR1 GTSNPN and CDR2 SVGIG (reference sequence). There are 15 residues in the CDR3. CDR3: CAWRSGTANTGELFF. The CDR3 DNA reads TGTGCCTGGAGATCCGGGACAGCGAACACCGGGGAGCTGTTTTTT. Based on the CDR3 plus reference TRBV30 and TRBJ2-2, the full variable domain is SQTIHQWPATLVQPVGSPLSLECTVEGTSNPNLYWYRQAAGRGLQLLFYSVGIGQISSEVPQNLSASRPQDRQFILSSKKLLLSDSGFYLCAWRSGTANTGELFFGEGSRLTVL.

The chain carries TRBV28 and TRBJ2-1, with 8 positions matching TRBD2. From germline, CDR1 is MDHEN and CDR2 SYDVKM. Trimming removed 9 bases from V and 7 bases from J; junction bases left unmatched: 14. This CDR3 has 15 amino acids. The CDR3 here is CASSPWGREGNEQFF. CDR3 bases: TGTGCCAGTTCTCCTTGGGGCCGGGAGGGGAATGAGCAGTTCTTC.

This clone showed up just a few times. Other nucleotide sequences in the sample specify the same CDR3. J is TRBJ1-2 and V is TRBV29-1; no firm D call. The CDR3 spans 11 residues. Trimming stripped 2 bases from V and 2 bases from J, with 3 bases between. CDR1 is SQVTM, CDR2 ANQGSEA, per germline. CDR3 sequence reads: CSVEPNYGYTF. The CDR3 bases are TGCAGCGTTGAACCAAACTATGGCTACACCTTC.

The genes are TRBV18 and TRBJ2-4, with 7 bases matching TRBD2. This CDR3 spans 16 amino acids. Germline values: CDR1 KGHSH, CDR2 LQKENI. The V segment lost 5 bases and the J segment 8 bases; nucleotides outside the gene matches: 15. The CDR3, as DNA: TGTGCCAGCTCATCCCGACGGACTAGTGGTTCCGACATTCAGTACTTC. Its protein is CASSSRRTSGSDIQYF. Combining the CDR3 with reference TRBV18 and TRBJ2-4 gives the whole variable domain NAGVMQNPRHLVRRRGQEARLRCSPMKGHSHVYWYRQLPEEGLKFMVYLQKENIIDESGMPKERFSAEFPKEGPSILRIQQVVRGDSAAYFCASSSRRTSGSDIQYFGAGTRLSVL.

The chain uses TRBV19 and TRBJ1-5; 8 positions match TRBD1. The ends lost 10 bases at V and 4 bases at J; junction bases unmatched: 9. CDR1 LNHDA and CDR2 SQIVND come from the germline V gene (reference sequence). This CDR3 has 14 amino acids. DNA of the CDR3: TGTGCCACCCAAAGTGACAGGGGTAATCAGCCCCAGCATTTT. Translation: CATQSDRGNQPQHF.

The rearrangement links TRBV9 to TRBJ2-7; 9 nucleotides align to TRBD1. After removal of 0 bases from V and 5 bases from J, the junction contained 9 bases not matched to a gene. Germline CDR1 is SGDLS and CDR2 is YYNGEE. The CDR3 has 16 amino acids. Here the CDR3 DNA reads TGTGCCAGCAGCGTAGACGAAACAGGGGGCTTTGACGAGCAGTACTTC. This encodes CASSVDETGGFDEQYF. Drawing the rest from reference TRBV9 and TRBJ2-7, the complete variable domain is DSGVTQTPKHLITATGQRVTLRCSPRSGDLSVYWYQQSLDQGLQFLIQYYNGEERAKGNILERFSAQQFPDLHSELNLSSLELGDSALYFCASSVDETGGFDEQYFGPGTRLTVT.